Described below is a single T cell receptor (beta chain) sequence and its context. Per the study methods: The assay estimated nucleated cells by amplifying reference gene primers. Sequenced by immunoSEQ multiplex PCR; TCRdb stores in-frame clones only, minus some. V, J and clone size are those of that table, while D and trimming were read from the DNA. The sample comprises around 250,000 clones, 91% of which are singletons, and approximately 1.3% rests with the top ten. The entry originates in a study of blood T cell repertoires in COVID-19. Study background: From T cells, B-cell-depleted T cells, or PBMCs came the material, which was cDNA or gDNA.

The trim removed 0 bases at V and 5 bases at J, leaving 6 bases unmatched. CDR3 length: 15 amino acids. CDR1 is MNHEY and CDR2 is SVGAGI in the germline V gene. All enrollees were roughly 18 to 95 years old and from 20 to 25 US areas. Self-reported history from a screening survey and questionnaire set each donor's cohort. This clonotype originated in a human donor in a cohort exposed to, infected with or recovered from COVID-19 (not recorded which). The donor label of this sample is uncertain. The rearrangement uses TRBV6-5 and TRBJ2-5, with 7 bases identical to TRBD1. The sequenced sample consisted of PBMCs or T cells enriched from blood (not recorded which). The CDR3 region is CASSYSRGRLETQYF. The CDR3 DNA is TGTGCCAGCAGTTACTCAAGGGGGCGTTTGGAGACCCAGTACTTC.